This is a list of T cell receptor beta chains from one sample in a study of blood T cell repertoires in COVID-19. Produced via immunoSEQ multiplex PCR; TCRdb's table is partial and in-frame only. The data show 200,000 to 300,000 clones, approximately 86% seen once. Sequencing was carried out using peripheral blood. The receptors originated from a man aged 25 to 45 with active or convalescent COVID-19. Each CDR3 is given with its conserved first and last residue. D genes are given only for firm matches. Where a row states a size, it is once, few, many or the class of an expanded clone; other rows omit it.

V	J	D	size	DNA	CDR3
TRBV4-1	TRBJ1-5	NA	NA	TGCGCCAGCAGCCAAGATCGCGGATACAATCAGCCCCAGCATTTT	CASSQDRGYNQPQHF
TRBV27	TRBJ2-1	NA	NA	TGTGCCAGCAGTAACTTACCGGGACACTTGAGGGGTGAGCAGTTCTTC	CASSNLPGHLRGEQFF
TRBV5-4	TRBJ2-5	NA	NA	TGTGCCAGCAGCTTGATACAAGAGACCCAGTACTTC	CASSLIQETQYF
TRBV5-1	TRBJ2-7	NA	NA	TGCGCCAGCCAGGAAACTGTGCAGGGGATCGAGCAGTACTTC	CASQETVQGIEQYF
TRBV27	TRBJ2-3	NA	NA	TGTGCCAGCAGCCGAAGGGGTTCGGATACGCAGTATTTT	CASSRRGSDTQYF
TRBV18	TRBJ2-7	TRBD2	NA	TGTGCCAGCTCACCATTGGCAGGGACTAGCTCCTACGAGCAGTACTTC	CASSPLAGTSSYEQYF
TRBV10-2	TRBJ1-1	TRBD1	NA	TGCGCCAGCAGGCCGGCGGGACAGGGCTCTGAAGCTTTCTTT	CASRPAGQGSEAFF
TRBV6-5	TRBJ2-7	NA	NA	TGTGCCAGCAAGGCACGGGGGAACAGCTACGAGCAGTACTTC	CASKARGNSYEQYF
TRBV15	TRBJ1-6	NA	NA	TGTGCCACCAGCAGAGATCCCGGGTCCAGTAATTCACCCCTCCACTTT	CATSRDPGSSNSPLHF
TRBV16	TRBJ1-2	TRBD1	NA	TGTGCCAGCAGCCACGCGCAGGGGGCCTTTAGCTATGGCTACACCTTC	CASSHAQGAFSYGYTF
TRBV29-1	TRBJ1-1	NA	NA	TGCAGCGTTGTACAGGAGATGAACACTGAAGCTTTCTTT	CSVVQEMNTEAFF
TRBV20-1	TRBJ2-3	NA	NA	TGCAGTGCTAGAGTCGTGGGCACGCAGTATTTT	CSARVVGTQYF
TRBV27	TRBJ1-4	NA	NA	TGTGCCAGCAGTTTATCTCGGGGGGCGCGGACTAATGAAAAACTGTTTTTT	CASSLSRGARTNEKLFF
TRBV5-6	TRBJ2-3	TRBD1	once	TGTGCCAGCAGCTTGATACAGGGGTTTAGCACAGATACGCAGTATTTT	CASSLIQGFSTDTQYF
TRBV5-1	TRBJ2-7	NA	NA	TGCGCCAGCAGCAGCCTCGGGGGGCCCGAGCAGTACTTC	CASSSLGGPEQYF
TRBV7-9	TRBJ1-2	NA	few	TGTGCCAGCGAAGTTGGGGCCTACGACTATGGCTACACCTTC	CASEVGAYDYGYTF
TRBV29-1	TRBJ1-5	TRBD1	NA	TGCAGCGCCTGGACAGGTGGCAGCAATCAGCCCCAGCATTTT	CSAWTGGSNQPQHF
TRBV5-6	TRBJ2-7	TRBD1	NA	TGTGCCAGCAGCTTCCTAGACAGGGCTGTGGGAGAGCAGTACTTC	CASSFLDRAVGEQYF
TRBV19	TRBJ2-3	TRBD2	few	TGTGCCAGTAGTATCCGAGGACTAGCGGGGGCCAGCACAGATACGCAGTATTTT	CASSIRGLAGASTDTQYF
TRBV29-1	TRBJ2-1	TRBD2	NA	TGCAGCGTTCTGAGACTAGCGGGGGAATCTGAGCAGTTCTTC	CSVLRLAGESEQFF
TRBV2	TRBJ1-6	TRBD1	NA	TGTGCCAGCAGTGAAGAGAGGGGGGGACAGGGCTTACCCCTCCACTTT	CASSEERGGQGLPLHF
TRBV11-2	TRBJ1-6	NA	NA	TGTGCCAGCAGCTTCCAGGGGACCTCACCCCTCCACTTT	CASSFQGTSPLHF
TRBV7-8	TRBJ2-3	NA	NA	TGTGCCAGCAGCTTAGACATGCGGGCGATAAGGGCAGATACGCAGTATTTT	CASSLDMRAIRADTQYF
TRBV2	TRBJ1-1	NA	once	TGTGCCAGCAGTGAAGCGCTCAGGGGAGGGGAAGCTTTCTTT	CASSEALRGGEAFF
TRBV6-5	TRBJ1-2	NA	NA	TGTGCCACCCAACAGGGAAACTATGGCTACACCTTC	CATQQGNYGYTF
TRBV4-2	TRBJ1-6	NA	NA	TGTGCCAGCAGCCAAGACAGGGGAAATTCACCCCTCCACTTT	CASSQDRGNSPLHF
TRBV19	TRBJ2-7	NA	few	TGTGCCAGTAGTATAATTCGGGACATCTCCTACGAGCAGTACTTC	CASSIIRDISYEQYF
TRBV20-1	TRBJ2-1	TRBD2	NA	TGCAGTGTTACAGACGGGCGGGGGGAGTTCTTC	CSVTDGRGEFF